This T cell receptor (beta chain) was recovered during a study of cytomegalovirus exposure and HLA in healthy donors. About the study: The same platform was used for the 120 validation repertoires and the 500 to 700 first-cohort repertoires, a later analysis reported.

Points from the study as a whole: It was confirmed in vitro that a few of the CMV-associated chains were specific for CMV antigens. The study labeled 150 to 200 TCR beta chains cytomegalovirus-associated.

As for this clone: Its antigen is unknown.

V lost 0 bases to trimming and J lost 4 bases, with 10 bases between them. Germline CDR1 reads SGHNT; CDR2 reads YYREEE (reference sequence). This CDR3 region has 14 residues. Here immunoSEQ multiplex PCR was the method, and the copy in TCRdb shows in-frame clones only, minus some. The sample carries about 98,000 clones, roughly 94% recorded once. The gene calls are TRBV5-4 and TRBJ1-1; possibly TRBD1 for D (6 bases). Input material: PBMCs. This TCR was sampled from a woman in her late teens or twenties in good health and CMV-seronegative. CDR3 nucleotide sequence: TGTGCCAGCAGCTTGGGTGCCAGGGGCACTGAAGCTTTCTTT. Encoded protein: CASSLGARGTEAFF.